The 21 T cell receptor beta chains listed next were all sequenced from one sample in a study of blood T cells in healthy people across ages. With a J-beta primer mix and a sample-barcoded 5' primer, a second PCR ran about 6 to 11 cycles. From the 5' RACE reads, TCRdb called clonotypes with MiXCR, one entry per CDR3 protein. In the table there are 1.2 million to 1.5 million distinct CDR3 sequences, 40% to 50% of which are singletons. The sample was blood. The receptor set was obtained from a woman aged 18-35 years in good health.

The rearrangement uses TRBV20-1 and TRBJ2-3; 7 bases map to TRBD2. Per the germline V gene, CDR1 is DFQATT and CDR2 is SNEGSKA (reference sequence). V trimming: 3 bases; J trimming: 1 base; junction bases outside the gene matches: 13. CDR3 length: 17 amino acids. CDR3 loop: CSARDFVAGGGTDTQYF. The CDR3 DNA reads TGCAGTGCTAGGGACTTCGTAGCGGGTGGGGGCACAGATACGCAGTATTTT.

CDR3 in amino acids: CASSPRVVAGDEQYF. The CDR3 DNA is TGTGCCAGCAGTCCCCGTGTAGTAGCGGGAGATGAGCAGTACTTC. The J gene is TRBJ2-5, the V gene TRBV6-6; 9 nucleotides align to TRBD2. J lost 11 bases, V lost 5 bases, and 15 bases had no gene match. The length of the CDR3 is 15 residues. Germline loops: CDR1 MNHNY, CDR2 SVGAGI (reference sequence).

There are a few counts of this clonotype. The gene calls are TRBV27 and TRBJ2-6; the D is unclear. Germline CDR1 reads MNHEY; CDR2 reads SMNVEV (reference sequence). The CDR3 extends over 18 amino acids. V dropped 8 bases and J dropped 0 bases, with 20 bases sitting between them. The CDR3 DNA follows: TGTGCCAGCGGATCTCGAACCTTTATCCTCTCTGGGGCCAACGTCCTGACTTTC. Translating it yields CASGSRTFILSGANVLTF.

The chain links TRBV6-1 to TRBJ1-1, with no clear D. Germline V gene sequence: CDR1 MNHNS, CDR2 SASEGT. This CDR3 has 13 amino acids. Between the trimmed V and J ends, which lost 1 base and 5 bases, there was a span of 8 bases. The CDR3 DNA is TGTGCCAGCAGTGAAGGGGAGACGACTGAAGCTTTCTTT. It yields the protein CASSEGETTEAFF.

The CDR3 DNA reads TGTGCCAGCACGGCTAGCGGGGTCTACAATGAGCAGTTCTTC. Translated: CASTASGVYNEQFF. V is TRBV6-5 and J is TRBJ2-1, with 9 bases that match TRBD2. With 7 bases clipped from V and 3 bases from J, the junction kept 4 bases outside the gene matches. The CDR3 is made up of 14 amino acids. CDR1 is MNHEY, CDR2 SVGAGI, per germline.

The V gene is TRBV6-1, the J gene TRBJ2-1; D unclear. With 2 bases removed from V and 5 bases from J, the gap between germline ends came to 13 bases. The CDR3 runs to 15 residues. Germline V gene lookup returns CDR1 MNHNS and CDR2 SASEGT. Here the CDR3 reads CASSETDGSHNEQFF. The DNA of the CDR3 is TGTGCCAGCAGTGAAACTGACGGTTCCCACAATGAGCAGTTCTTC.

The rearrangement joins TRBV20-1 to TRBJ2-3; unclear D gene. Looked up from germline, CDR1 is DFQATT and CDR2 is SNEGSKA (reference sequence). Trimming stripped 5 bases from V and 6 bases from J, with 15 bases between. The CDR3 is made up of 13 amino acids. CDR3 nucleotide sequence: TGCAGTGCTCGGTGGACCAGTTGGGATACGCAGTATTTT. It translates to CSARWTSWDTQYF.

Ten or more counts support this clonotype. CDR3 nucleotide sequence: TGTGCCATCAGTGGATGGACTCGCACAGATACGCAGTATTTT. It encodes CAISGWTRTDTQYF. The rearrangement joins TRBV10-3 to TRBJ2-3; D may be TRBD2 (5 bases). CDR3 length equals 14 residues. Germline CDR1 is ENHRY and CDR2 is SYGVKD. The V and J ends lost 4 bases and 1 base respectively, with 9 bases between them.

This sequence joins TRBV20-1 and TRBJ2-1; 7 bases are shared with TRBD1. Germline V CDR1 and CDR2: DFQATT, SNEGSKA (reference sequence). This CDR3 is 15 amino acids long. V was clipped by 4 bases and J by 3 bases; unmatched bases: 9. The CDR3 spells CSATFATGDYNEQFF. The CDR3 region has the DNA TGCAGTGCTACCTTCGCTACAGGGGACTACAATGAGCAGTTCTTC.

This clonotype was found a few times. The chain is built from TRBV20-1 and TRBJ2-5; no firm D call. The CDR3 length is 14 residues. Trimming pared 1 base from V and 2 bases from J, leaving 11 bases between. The germline V gene encodes CDR1 DFQATT and CDR2 SNEGSKA (reference sequence). The CDR3 sequence: CSARGSLQQETQYF. The DNA for the CDR3 is TGCAGTGCTAGAGGCAGCCTTCAGCAAGAGACCCAGTACTTC.

In its sample, this clonotype was seen a few times. The chain couples TRBV27 to TRBJ2-7, with TRBD2 as a possible D gene (5 bases). Trimming removed 2 bases at V and 7 bases at J, with 12 bases between. The CDR3 is made up of 13 amino acids. Germline V CDR1 and CDR2: MNHEY, SMNVEV (reference sequence). The CDR3: CASSLRGDNEQYF. CDR3 DNA sequence: TGTGCCAGCAGTTTACGGGGAGACAATGAGCAGTACTTC.

The rearrangement links TRBV9 to TRBJ2-7; D is perhaps TRBD2 (6 bases). This CDR3 has 15 residues. Per germline, CDR1 SGDLS and CDR2 YYNGEE. V was clipped by 0 bases and J by 3 bases, with 13 bases between them. DNA for the CDR3: TGTGCCAGCAGCGTAGCCGGGGGTGATTACTACGAGCAGTACTTC. It encodes CASSVAGGDYYEQYF.

The table lists this clonotype with a few counts. The CDR3, as DNA: TGTGCCACCAGCAGGGATCTAGCGGGAGTCTCCTACGAGCAGTACTTC. Its protein product is CATSRDLAGVSYEQYF. The chain has TRBV15 and TRBJ2-7; TRBD2 aligns across 10 bases. CDR1 LNHNV and CDR2 YYDKDF come from the germline V gene (reference sequence). This CDR3 region has 16 residues. Trimming removed 3 bases from V and 0 bases from J; junction bases left unmatched: 5.

The chain carries TRBV28 and TRBJ1-2; TRBD1 agrees at 8 bases. The V and J ends lost 11 bases and 2 bases, in that order; junction bases with no gene match: 7. Germline assignment: CDR1 MDHEN and CDR2 SYDVKM. This CDR3 comprises 13 residues. The CDR3 is CASRGLENYGYTF. The DNA of the CDR3 is TGTGCCTCCAGGGGGCTAGAAAACTATGGCTACACCTTC.

The V gene is TRBV6-5, the J gene TRBJ2-2; D not certain. Trimming left V 6 bases short and J 3 bases short, with 11 bases between. Germline CDR1 reads MNHEY; CDR2 reads SVGAGI. The CDR3 consists of 14 residues. The CDR3 region is CASRGLSDTGELFF. The CDR3 DNA sequence: TGTGCCAGCAGGGGCTTGTCGGACACCGGGGAGCTGTTTTTT.

The V call is TRBV7-2, the J call TRBJ2-5; 12 bases fit TRBD2. Germline CDR1 reads SGHTA; CDR2 reads FQGNSA. V shed 3 bases, J shed 11 bases, and the junction held 19 bases outside the gene matches. The CDR3 is 18 amino acids. CDR3 loop: CASSLRGETSGSRNEQYF. In nucleotides, the CDR3 is TGTGCCAGCAGCTTGAGGGGGGAGACTAGCGGGAGTAGGAATGAGCAGTACTTC.

This chain joins TRBV7-6 and TRBJ2-3; 10 nucleotides agree with TRBD1. CDR3 length: 17 amino acids. J gave up 1 base and V 4 bases, and 8 bases lay outside the gene matches. Per germline, CDR1 SGHVS and CDR2 FNYEAQ. Here the CDR3 DNA reads TGTGCCAGCAGCTCGTGGGACAGGGGAATGGGCACAGATACGCAGTATTTT. Translating gives CASSSWDRGMGTDTQYF.

The chain links TRBV6-2 or TRBV6-3 to TRBJ1-2; TRBD1 agrees at 9 bases. The CDR3 runs 15 residues. CDR1 and CDR2 (germline): MNHEY, SVGEGT. The J segment lost 4 bases and the V segment lost 4 bases, leaving 7 bases of the junction unmatched. The CDR3 sequence is CASSSPGQGLYGYTF. CDR3 nucleotide sequence: TGTGCCAGCAGTTCACCGGGACAGGGCCTCTATGGCTACACCTTC.

This clonotype has just one count. V and J are TRBV18 and TRBJ2-3, with D hard to call. Trimming removed 1 base at V and 4 bases at J, with 6 bases between. The CDR3 totals 13 residues. Germline lookup yields CDR1 KGHSH and CDR2 LQKENI. In DNA form, the CDR3 reads TGTGCCAGCTCACCACAAGTGTCAGATACGCAGTATTTT. Protein product: CASSPQVSDTQYF. The whole variable domain, filled in from reference TRBV18 and TRBJ2-3, reads NAGVMQNPRHLVRRRGQEARLRCSPMKGHSHVYWYRQLPEEGLKFMVYLQKENIIDESGMPKERFSAEFPKEGPSILRIQQVVRGDSAAYFCASSPQVSDTQYFGPGTRLTVL.

V gene TRBV13 combines with J gene TRBJ2-3; D may be TRBD2 (6 bases). This CDR3 region has 16 residues. Germline V lookup: CDR1 PRHDT, CDR2 FYEKMQ (reference sequence). The V end was cut by 5 bases, the J end by 0 bases, with 15 bases between. CDR3 DNA sequence: TGTGCCAGCAGCCCCAACCCGGGGGATAGCACAGATACGCAGTATTTT. Translating it yields CASSPNPGDSTDTQYF.

V and J are TRBV6-2 or TRBV6-3 and TRBJ2-7, with 7 positions matching TRBD2. The J call may be incorrect, as the DNA end agrees better with TRBJ2-5. CDR1 and CDR2 from the germline V gene are MNHEY and SVGEGT. The CDR3 is 16 amino acids. The CDR3 DNA reads as TGTGCCAGCAGTTTCCACCGGCGGGAGTTAGCGGAGACCCAGTACTTC. The encoded protein is CASSFHRRELAETQYF.